This TCR beta chain was sequenced for a study of T-cell reconstitution after alpha-beta-depleted transplantation in children. This sample's TCRbeta library carried unique molecular identifier barcodes. One entry per CDR3 protein, called by TCRdb with MiXCR from the PCR reads. The data show about 340,000 distinct CDR3 sequences, with around a tenth seen just once and 2% to 2.5% held by the top ten. V was clipped by 2 bases and J by 1 base, with 10 bases between them. The CDR3 is made up of 15 amino acids. Germline CDR1 is SGHVS and CDR2 is FNYEAQ. This clonotype occurred many times. Sequencing was performed on PBMCs from the stem cell graft donor, taken from the stem cell graft. The V gene is TRBV7-6, the J gene TRBJ2-3; D might be TRBD2 (5 bases). The TCR was taken from a human donor who donated a stem cell graft to a child with acute lymphoblastic leukemia. The CDR3 spells CASSLQRGGTDTQYF. The CDR3, as DNA: TGTGCCAGCAGCTTACAACGGGGAGGCACAGATACGCAGTATTTT. The full variable domain, rest sourced from reference TRBV7-6 and TRBJ2-3, is GAGVSQSPRYKVTKRGQDVALRCDPISGHVSLYWYRQALGQGPEFLTYFNYEAQQDKSGLPNDRFSAERPEGSISTLTIQRTEQRDSAMYRCASSLQRGGTDTQYFGPGTRLTVL.